The sequence of this T cell receptor (beta chain) was determined in a study of T-cell reconstitution after alpha-beta-depleted transplantation in children. A few counts support this clonotype. Its specificity is unknown. The TCRbeta library incorporated unique molecular identifiers. Each CDR3 protein gets one entry after TCRdb re-called the PCR reads with MiXCR. The data show around 450,000 distinct CDR3 sequences, 43% seen once. The CDR3 has 19 amino acids. CDR1 LGHNA and CDR2 YSLEER come from the germline V gene. V lost 0 bases to trimming and J lost 3 bases; unmatched junction nucleotides: 6. Study conclusions and caveats: The study reportedly traced alpha-beta T cells about two months after transplant to several hundred expanded graft clones. High day-60 TCRbeta diversity in some patients came from surviving recipient T cells and thymic progenitors. Newly produced T cells mostly accounted for T-cell counts and diversity one year post-transplant.

This clonotype was sampled from a girl aged 2-15 years with aplastic anemia, due to receive a stem cell transplant. The sequencing here drew on PBMCs, taken before TCRalphabeta/CD19-depleted stem cell transplant. V and J are TRBV4-3 and TRBJ2-3; 16 bases line up with TRBD2. The CDR3 DNA sequence: TGCGCCAGCAGCCAAGATACGGGACTAGCGGGAGGGGGGACAGATACGCAGTATTTT. It yields the protein CASSQDTGLAGGGTDTQYF.